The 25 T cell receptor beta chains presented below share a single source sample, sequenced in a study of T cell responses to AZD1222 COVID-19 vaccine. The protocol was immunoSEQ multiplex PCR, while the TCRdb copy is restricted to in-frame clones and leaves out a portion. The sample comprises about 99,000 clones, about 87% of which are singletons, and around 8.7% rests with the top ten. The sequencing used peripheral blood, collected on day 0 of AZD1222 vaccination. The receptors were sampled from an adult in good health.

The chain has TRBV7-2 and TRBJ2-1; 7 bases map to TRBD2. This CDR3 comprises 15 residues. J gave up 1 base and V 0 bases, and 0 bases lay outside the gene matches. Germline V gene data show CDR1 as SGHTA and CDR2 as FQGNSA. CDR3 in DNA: TGTGCCAGCAGCTTAGCGCGGGAGTCCTACAATGAGCAGTTCTTC. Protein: CASSLARESYNEQFF.

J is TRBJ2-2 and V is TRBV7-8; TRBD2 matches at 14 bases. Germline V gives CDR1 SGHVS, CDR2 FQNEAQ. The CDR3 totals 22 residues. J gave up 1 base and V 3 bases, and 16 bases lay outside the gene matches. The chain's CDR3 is CASSLGRGQGTSGRQNTGELFF. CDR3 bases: TGTGCCAGCAGCTTGGGCAGGGGGCAGGGGACTAGCGGGAGACAGAACACCGGGGAGCTGTTTTTT. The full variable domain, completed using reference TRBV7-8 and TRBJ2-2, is GAGVSQSPRYKVAKRGQDVALRCDPISGHVSLFWYQQALGQGPEFLTYFQNEAQLDKSGLPSDRFFAERPEGSVSTLKIQRTQQEDSAVYLCASSLGRGQGTSGRQNTGELFFGEGSRLTVL.

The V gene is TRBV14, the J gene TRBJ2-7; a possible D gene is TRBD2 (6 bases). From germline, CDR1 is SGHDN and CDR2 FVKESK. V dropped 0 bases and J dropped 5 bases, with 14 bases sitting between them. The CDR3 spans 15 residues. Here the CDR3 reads CASSQDLVREHEQYF. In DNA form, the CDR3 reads TGTGCCAGCAGCCAAGATCTCGTCCGGGAGCACGAGCAGTACTTC.

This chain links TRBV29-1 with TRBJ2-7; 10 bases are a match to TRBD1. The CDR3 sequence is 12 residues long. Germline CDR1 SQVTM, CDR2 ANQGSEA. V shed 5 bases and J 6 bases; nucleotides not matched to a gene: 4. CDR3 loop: CSVLGQGPEQYF. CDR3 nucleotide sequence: TGCAGCGTTTTGGGACAGGGGCCCGAGCAGTACTTC.

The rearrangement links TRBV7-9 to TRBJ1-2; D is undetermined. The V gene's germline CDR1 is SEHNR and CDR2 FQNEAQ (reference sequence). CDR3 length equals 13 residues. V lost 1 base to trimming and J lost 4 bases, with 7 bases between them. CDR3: CASSLDRLYGYTF. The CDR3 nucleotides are TGTGCCAGCAGCTTAGATAGACTCTATGGCTACACCTTC.

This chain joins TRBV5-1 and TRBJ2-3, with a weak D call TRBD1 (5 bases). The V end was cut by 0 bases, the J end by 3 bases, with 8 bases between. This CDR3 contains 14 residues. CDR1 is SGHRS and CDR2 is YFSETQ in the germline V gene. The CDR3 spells CASSLASGTDTQYF. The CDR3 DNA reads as TGCGCCAGCAGCTTGGCCTCAGGGACAGATACGCAGTATTTT.

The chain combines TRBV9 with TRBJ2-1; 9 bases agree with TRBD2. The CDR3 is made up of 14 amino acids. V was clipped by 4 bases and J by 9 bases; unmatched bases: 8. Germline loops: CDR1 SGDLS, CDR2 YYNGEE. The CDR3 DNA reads TGTGCCAGCAGCATCCGACTAGCGGCAACTGAGCAGTTCTTC. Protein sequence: CASSIRLAATEQFF.

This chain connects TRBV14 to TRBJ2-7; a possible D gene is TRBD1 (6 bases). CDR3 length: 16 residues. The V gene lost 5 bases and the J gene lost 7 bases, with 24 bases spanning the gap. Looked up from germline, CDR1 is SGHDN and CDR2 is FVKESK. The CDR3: CASSISENRVKGEQYF. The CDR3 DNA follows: TGTGCCAGCAGCATATCCGAGAACAGGGTTAAGGGAGAGCAGTACTTC.

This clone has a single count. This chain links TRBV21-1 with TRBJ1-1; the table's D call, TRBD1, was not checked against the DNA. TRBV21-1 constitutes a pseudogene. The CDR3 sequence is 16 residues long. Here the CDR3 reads CASSKAGSYMNTEAFF. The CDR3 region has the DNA TGTGCCAGCAGCAAAGCGGGCAGCTATATGAACACTGAAGCTTTCTTT.

The DNA for the CDR3 is TGTGCCAGCAGTTTAATCGCAGGGGGCAGCTATGGCTACACCTTC. Translated, it gives CASSLIAGGSYGYTF. The V call is TRBV28, the J call TRBJ1-2; 8 bases are shared with TRBD1. The CDR3 sequence is 15 residues long. The V and J ends lost 2 bases and 4 bases, in that order; junction bases with no gene match: 6. Germline V lookup: CDR1 MDHEN, CDR2 SYDVKM.

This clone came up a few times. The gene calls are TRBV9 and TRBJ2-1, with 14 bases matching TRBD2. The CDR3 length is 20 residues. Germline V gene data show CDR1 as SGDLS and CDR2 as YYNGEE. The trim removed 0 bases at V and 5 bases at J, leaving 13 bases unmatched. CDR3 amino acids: CASSVEFPRLAGGVDNEQFF. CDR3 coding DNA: TGTGCCAGCAGCGTAGAATTCCCAAGACTAGCGGGAGGGGTTGACAATGAGCAGTTCTTC.

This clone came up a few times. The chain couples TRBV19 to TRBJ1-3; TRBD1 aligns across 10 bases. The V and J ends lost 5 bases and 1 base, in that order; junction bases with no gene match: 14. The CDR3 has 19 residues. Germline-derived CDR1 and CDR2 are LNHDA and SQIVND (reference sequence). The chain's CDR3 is CASSLHSTTGGFSGNTIYF. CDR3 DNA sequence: TGTGCCAGTAGTCTCCACTCGACGACAGGGGGCTTTTCTGGAAACACCATATATTTT.

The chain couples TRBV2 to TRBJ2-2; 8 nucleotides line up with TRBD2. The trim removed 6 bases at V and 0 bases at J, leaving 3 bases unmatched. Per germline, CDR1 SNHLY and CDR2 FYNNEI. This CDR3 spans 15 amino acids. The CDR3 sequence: CASRRAGANTGELFF. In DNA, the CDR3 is TGTGCCAGCAGAAGAGCGGGAGCGAACACCGGGGAGCTGTTTTTT.

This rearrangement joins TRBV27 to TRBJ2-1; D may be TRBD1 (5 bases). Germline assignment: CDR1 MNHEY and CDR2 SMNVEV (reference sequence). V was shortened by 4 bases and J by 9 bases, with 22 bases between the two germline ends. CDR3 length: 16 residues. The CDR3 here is CASSSPGHGSGGEQFF. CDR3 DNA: TGTGCCAGCAGTTCCCCCGGACACGGGTCAGGCGGTGAGCAGTTCTTC.

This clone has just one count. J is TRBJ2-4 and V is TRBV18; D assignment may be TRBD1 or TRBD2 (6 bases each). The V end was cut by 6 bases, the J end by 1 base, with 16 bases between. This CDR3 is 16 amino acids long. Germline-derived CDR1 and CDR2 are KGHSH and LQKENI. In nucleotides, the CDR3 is TGTGCCAGCTCCCCGAGGGGGGTTCGGGCCAAAAACATTCAGTACTTC. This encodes CASSPRGVRAKNIQYF.

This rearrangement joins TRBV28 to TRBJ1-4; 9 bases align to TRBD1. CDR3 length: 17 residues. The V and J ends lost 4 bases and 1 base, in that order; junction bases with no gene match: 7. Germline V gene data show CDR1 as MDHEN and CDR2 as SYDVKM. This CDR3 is CASSSNRDRVTNEKLFF. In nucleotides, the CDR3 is TGTGCCAGCAGTTCGAACCGGGACAGGGTAACTAATGAAAAACTGTTTTTT. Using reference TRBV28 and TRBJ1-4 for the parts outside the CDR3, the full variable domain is DVKVTQSSRYLVKRTGEKVFLECVQDMDHENMFWYRQDPGLGLRLIYFSYDVKMKEKGDIPEGYSVSREKKERFSLILESASTNQTSMYLCASSSNRDRVTNEKLFFGSGTQLSVL.

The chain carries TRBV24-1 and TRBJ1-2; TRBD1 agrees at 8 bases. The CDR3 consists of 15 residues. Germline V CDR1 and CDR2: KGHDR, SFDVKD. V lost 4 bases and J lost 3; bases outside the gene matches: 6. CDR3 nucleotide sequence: TGTGCCACCAGTGACCGGACAGGGACGGACTATGGCTACACCTTC. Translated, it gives CATSDRTGTDYGYTF.

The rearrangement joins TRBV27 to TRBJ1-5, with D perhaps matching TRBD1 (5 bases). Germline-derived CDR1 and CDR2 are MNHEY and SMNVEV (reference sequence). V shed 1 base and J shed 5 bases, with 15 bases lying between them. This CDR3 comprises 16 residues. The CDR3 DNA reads TGTGCCAGCAGTTTATGGGGTCAGGGCAAGGATCAGCCCCAGCATTTT. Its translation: CASSLWGQGKDQPQHF.

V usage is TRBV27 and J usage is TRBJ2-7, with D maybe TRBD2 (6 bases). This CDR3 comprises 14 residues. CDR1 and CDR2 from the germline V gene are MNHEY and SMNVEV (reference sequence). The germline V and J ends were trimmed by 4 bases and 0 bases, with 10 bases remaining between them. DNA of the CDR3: TGTGCCAGCAGTTCATTCGGGGGCTCCTACGAGCAGTACTTC. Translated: CASSSFGGSYEQYF.

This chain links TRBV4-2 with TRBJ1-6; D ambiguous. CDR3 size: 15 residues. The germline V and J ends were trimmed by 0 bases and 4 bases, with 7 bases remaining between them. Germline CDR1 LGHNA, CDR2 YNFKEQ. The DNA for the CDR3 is TGTGCCAGCAGCCAAGATCAGGATTATAATTCACCCCTCCACTTT. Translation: CASSQDQDYNSPLHF.

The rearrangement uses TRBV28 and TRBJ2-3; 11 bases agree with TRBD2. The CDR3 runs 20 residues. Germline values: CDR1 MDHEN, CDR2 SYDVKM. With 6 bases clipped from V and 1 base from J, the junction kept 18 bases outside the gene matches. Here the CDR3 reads CASRDQQGVAGGFRTDTQYF. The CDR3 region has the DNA TGTGCCAGCAGGGATCAACAGGGAGTAGCGGGAGGGTTTCGCACAGATACGCAGTATTTT. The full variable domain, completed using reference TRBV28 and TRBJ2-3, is DVKVTQSSRYLVKRTGEKVFLECVQDMDHENMFWYRQDPGLGLRLIYFSYDVKMKEKGDIPEGYSVSREKKERFSLILESASTNQTSMYLCASRDQQGVAGGFRTDTQYFGPGTRLTVL.

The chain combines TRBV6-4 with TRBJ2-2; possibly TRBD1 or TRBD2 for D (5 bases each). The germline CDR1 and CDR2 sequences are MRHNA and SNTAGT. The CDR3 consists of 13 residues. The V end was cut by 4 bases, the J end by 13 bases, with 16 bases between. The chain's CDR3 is CASSAIQGVGLFF. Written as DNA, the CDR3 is TGTGCCAGCAGTGCGATCCAGGGAGTAGGGCTGTTTTTT.

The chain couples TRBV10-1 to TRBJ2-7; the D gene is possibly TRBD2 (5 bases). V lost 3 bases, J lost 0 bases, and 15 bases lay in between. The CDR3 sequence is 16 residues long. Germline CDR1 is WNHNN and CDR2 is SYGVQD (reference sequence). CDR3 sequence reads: CASSESGWASSYEQYF. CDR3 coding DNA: TGCGCCAGCAGTGAATCGGGGTGGGCATCCTCCTACGAGCAGTACTTC.

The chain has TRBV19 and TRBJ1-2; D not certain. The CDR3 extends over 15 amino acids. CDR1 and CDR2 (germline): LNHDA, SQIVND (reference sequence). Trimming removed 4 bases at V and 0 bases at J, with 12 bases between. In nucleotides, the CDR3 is TGTGCCAGTAGTACCCCGGGGAGGGCTAACTATGGCTACACCTTC. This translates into CASSTPGRANYGYTF.

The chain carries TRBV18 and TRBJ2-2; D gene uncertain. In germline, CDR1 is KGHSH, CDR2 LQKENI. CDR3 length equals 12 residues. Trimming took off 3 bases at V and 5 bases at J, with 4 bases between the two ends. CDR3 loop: CASSPGTGELFF. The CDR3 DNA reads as TGTGCCAGCTCACCGGGTACCGGGGAGCTGTTTTTT.